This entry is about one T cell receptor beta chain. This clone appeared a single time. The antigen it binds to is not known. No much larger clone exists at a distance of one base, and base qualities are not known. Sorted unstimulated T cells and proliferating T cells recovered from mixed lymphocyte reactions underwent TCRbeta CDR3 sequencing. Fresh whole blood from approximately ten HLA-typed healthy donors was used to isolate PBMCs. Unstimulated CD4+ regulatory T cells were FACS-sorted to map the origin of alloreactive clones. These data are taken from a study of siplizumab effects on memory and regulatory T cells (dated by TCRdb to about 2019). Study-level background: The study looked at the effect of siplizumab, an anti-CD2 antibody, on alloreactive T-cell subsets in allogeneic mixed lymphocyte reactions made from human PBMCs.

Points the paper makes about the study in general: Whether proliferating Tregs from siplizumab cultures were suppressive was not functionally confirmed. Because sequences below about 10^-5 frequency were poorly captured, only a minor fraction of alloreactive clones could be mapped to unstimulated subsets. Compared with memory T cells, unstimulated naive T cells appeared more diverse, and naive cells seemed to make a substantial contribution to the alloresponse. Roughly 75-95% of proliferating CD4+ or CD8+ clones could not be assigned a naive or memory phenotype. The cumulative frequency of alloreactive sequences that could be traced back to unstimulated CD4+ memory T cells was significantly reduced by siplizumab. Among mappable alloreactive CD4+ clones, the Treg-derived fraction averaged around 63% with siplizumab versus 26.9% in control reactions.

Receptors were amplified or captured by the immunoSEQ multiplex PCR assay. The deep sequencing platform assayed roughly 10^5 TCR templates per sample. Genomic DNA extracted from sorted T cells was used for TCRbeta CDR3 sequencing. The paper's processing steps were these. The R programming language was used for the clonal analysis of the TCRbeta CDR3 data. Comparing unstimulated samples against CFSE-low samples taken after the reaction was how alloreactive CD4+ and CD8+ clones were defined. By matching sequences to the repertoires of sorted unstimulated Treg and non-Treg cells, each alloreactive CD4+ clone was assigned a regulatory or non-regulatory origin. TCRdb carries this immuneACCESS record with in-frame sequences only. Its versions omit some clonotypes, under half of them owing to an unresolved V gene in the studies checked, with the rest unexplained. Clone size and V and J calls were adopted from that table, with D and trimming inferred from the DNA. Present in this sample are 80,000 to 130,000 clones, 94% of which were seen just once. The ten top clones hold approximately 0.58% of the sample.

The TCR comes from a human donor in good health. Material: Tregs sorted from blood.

The CDR3 reads as follows: CASSGTGVLSSYNEQFF. The DNA sequence follows: TGTGCCAGCAGCGGGACAGGGGTCCTCAGCTCCTACAATGAGCAGTTCTTC. The chain is made from TRBV5-6 and TRBJ2-1; 10 central bases correspond to TRBD1. Per the germline V gene, SGHDT is the CDR1 and YYEEEE is the CDR2. Including cysteine and phenylalanine, the CDR3 has 17 amino acids. The read is trimmed to its CDR3 DNA, 51 bases read in frame from base 1. V is trimmed back by 4 bases and J by 0 bases, and the junction contains 7 bases that no gene match accounts for.